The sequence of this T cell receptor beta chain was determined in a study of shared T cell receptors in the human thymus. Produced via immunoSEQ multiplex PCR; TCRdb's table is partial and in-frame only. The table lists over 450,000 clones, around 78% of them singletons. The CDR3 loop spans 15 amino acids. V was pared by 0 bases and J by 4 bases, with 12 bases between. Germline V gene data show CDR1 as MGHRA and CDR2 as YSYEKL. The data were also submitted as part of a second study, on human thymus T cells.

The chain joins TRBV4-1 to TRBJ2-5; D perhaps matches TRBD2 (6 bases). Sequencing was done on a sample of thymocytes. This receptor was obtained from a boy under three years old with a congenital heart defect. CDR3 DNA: TGCGCCAGCAGCCAAGAACCCCGGGGAGGAGAGACCCAGTACTTC. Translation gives CASSQEPRGGETQYF.